This note documents a single T cell receptor (beta chain) sequence. The data belong to a study of T cells in Graves' hyperthyroidism and ophthalmopathy. Trimming cost V 6 bases and J 0 bases, with 5 bases left between them. CDR3 length equals 13 residues. From germline, CDR1 is MDHEN and CDR2 SYDVKM. What was amplified from RNA transcripts were TCR beta CDR3 regions. The primer set for the first-round RT-PCR of the TCR CDR3 was HTBI. Each CDR3 protein gets one entry after TCRdb re-called the multiplex PCR reads with MiXCR. Among 750,000 to 950,000 distinct CDR3 sequences listed, 38% were seen once. The chain recombines TRBV28 with TRBJ1-4; D remains unclear. This TCR derives from a young man with Graves' hyperthyroidism. The sample consisted of blood. CDR3 sequence: CASRDTTNEKLFF. The CDR3 bases are TGTGCCAGCAGGGATACAACTAATGAAAAACTGTTTTTT.